A single T cell receptor beta chain is shown here with its context. Its antigen is unidentified. These data belong to a study of Ad26.COV2.S vaccination and SARS-CoV-2 variants. Clones were read by immunoSEQ multiplex PCR, and TCRdb kept only the in-frame ones, dropping some. The sample gives tens of thousands of clones, under 90% of which show up once; about a sixth is in the top ten. Study-wide findings and caveats: Placebo recipients showed lower spike-specific TCR breadth than vaccinees. There was reportedly substantial breadth in spike-specific CD8+ and CD4+ T cell responses after vaccination. Quantification of TCR breadth and depth may have yielded underestimates of total T cell responses. Non-spike TCR breadth showed similarity between vaccine and placebo recipients.

V was shortened by 5 bases and J by 1 base, with 14 bases between the two germline ends. The CDR3 loop spans 15 amino acids. The germline CDR1 and CDR2 sequences are SGHVS and FQNEAQ. The chain combines TRBV7-8 with TRBJ1-1; D possibly corresponds to TRBD1 (6 bases). This material consisted of peripheral blood, taken after recovery from COVID-19. This TCR was recovered from a human donor who had recovered from COVID-19. CDR3 residues: CASSVLQGANTEAFF. CDR3 DNA: TGTGCCAGCAGCGTATTACAGGGAGCGAACACTGAAGCTTTCTTT.